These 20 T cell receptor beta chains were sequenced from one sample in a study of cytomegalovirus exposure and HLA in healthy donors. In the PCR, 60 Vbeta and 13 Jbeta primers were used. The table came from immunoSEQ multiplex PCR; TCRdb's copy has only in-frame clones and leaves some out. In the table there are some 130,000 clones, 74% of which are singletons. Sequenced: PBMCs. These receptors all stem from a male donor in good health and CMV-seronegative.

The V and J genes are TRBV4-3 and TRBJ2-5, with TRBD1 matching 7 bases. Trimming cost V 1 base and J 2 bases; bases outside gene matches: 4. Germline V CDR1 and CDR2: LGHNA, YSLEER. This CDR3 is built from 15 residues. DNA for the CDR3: TGCGCCAGCAGCCAAGGGACAGGCAATCAAGAGACCCAGTACTTC. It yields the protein CASSQGTGNQETQYF.

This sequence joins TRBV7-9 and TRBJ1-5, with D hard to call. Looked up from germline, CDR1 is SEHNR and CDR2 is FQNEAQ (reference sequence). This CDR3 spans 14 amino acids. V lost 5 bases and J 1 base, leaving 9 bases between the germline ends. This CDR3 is CASSRPGSNQPQHF. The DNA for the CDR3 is TGTGCCAGCAGCCGCCCGGGAAGCAATCAGCCCCAGCATTTT. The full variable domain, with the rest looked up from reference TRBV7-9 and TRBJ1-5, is DTGVSQNPRHKITKRGQNVTFRCDPISEHNRLYWYRQTLGQGPEFLTYFQNEAQLEKSRLLSDRFSAERPKGSFSTLEIQRTEQGDSAMYLCASSRPGSNQPQHFGDGTRLSIL.

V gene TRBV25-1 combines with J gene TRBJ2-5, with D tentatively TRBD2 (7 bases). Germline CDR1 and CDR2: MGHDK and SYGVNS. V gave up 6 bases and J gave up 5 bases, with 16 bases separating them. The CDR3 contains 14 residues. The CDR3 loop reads CASRGGGKGETQYF. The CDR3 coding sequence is TGTGCCAGCAGAGGGGGGGGGAAAGGGGAGACCCAGTACTTC.

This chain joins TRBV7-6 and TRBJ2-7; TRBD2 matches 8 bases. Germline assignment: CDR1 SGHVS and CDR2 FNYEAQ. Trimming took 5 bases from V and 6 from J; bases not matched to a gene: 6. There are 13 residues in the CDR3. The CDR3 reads CASSHLGGGEQYF. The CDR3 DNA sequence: TGTGCCAGCAGCCATCTCGGGGGGGGCGAGCAGTACTTC.

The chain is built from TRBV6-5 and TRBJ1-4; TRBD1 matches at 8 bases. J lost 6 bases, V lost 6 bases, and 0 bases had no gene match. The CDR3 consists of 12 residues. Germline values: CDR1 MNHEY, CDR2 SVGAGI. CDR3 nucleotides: TGTGCCAGCAGACAGGGGGATGAAAAACTGTTTTTT. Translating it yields CASRQGDEKLFF.

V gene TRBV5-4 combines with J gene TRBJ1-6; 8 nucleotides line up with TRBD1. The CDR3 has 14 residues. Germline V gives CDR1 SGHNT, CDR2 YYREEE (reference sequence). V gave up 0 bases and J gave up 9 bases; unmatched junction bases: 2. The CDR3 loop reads CASSLAGGSSPLHF. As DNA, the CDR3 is TGTGCCAGCAGCTTGGCAGGGGGCAGTTCACCCCTCCACTTT.

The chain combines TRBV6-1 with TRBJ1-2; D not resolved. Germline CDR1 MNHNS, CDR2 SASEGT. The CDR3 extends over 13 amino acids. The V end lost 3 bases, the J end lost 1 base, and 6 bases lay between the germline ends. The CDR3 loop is CASSDYSNYGYTF. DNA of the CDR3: TGTGCCAGCAGTGATTACAGTAACTATGGCTACACCTTC.

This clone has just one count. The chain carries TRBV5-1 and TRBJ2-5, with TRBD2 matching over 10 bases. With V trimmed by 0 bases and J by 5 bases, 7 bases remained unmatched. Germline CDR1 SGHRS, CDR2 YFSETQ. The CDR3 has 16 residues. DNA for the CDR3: TGCGCCAGCAGCTTGGCACCTAGCGGGGGAATTGAGACCCAGTACTTC. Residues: CASSLAPSGGIETQYF.

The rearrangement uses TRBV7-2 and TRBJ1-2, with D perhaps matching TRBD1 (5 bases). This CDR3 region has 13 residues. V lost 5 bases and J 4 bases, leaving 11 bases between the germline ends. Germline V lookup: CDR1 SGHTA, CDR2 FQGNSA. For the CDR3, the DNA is TGTGCCAGCAGCAACAGGACGGCCTATGGCTACACCTTC. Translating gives CASSNRTAYGYTF. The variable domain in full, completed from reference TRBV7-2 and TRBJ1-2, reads GAGVSQSPSNKVTEKGKDVELRCDPISGHTALYWYRQSLGQGLEFLIYFQGNSAPDKSGLPSDRFSAERTGGSVSTLTIQRTQQEDSAVYLCASSNRTAYGYTFGSGTRLTVV.

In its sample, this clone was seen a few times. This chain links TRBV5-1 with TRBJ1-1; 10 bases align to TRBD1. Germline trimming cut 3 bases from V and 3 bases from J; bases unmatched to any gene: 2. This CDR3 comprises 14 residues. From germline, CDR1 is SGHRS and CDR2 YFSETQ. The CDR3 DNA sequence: TGCGCCAGCAGCTCGGGACAGGGGTACACTGAAGCTTTCTTT. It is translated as CASSSGQGYTEAFF.

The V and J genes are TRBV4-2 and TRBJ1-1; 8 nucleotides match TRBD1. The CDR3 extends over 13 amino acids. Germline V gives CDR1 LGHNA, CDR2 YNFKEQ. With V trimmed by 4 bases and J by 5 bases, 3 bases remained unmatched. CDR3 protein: CASSPQGATEAFF. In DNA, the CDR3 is TGTGCCAGCAGCCCTCAGGGGGCGACTGAAGCTTTCTTT.

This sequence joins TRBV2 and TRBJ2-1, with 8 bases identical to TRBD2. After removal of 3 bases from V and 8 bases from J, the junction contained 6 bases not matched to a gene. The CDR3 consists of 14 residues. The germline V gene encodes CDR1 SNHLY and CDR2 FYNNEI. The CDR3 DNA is TGTGCCAGCAGTGACCCTGGGACTAGAGATGAGCAGTTCTTC. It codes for CASSDPGTRDEQFF.

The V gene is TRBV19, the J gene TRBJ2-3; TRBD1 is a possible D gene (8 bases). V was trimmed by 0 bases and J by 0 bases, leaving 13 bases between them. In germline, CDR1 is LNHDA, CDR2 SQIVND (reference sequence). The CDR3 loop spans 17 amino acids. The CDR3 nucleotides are TGTGCCAGTAGTATAGAACAGGGGGGGACTAGCACAGATACGCAGTATTTT. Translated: CASSIEQGGTSTDTQYF.

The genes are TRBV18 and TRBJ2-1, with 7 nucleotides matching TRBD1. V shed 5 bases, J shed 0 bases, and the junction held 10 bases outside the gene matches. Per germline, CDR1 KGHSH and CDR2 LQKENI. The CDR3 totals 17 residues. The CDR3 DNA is TGTGCCAGCTCAAACGCCGCCCCAGGGGGCTCCTACAATGAGCAGTTCTTC. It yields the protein CASSNAAPGGSYNEQFF.

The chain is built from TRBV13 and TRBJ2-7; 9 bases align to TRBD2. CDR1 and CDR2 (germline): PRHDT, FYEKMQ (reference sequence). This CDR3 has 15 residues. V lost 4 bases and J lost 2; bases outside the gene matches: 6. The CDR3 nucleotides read TGTGCCAGCAGCTCCTCTAGCGGGGAAGCCTACGAGCAGTACTTC. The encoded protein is CASSSSSGEAYEQYF. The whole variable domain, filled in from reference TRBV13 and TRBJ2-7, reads AAGVIQSPRHLIKEKRETATLKCYPIPRHDTVYWYQQGPGQDPQFLISFYEKMQSDKGSIPDRFSAQQFSDYHSELNMSSLELGDSALYFCASSSSSGEAYEQYFGPGTRLTVT.

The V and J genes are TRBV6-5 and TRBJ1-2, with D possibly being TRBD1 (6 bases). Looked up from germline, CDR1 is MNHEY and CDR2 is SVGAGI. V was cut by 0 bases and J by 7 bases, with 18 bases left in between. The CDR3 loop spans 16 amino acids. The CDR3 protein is CASSYSGVGGAGGYTF. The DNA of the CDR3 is TGTGCCAGCAGTTACTCGGGGGTGGGGGGGGCGGGTGGCTACACCTTC.

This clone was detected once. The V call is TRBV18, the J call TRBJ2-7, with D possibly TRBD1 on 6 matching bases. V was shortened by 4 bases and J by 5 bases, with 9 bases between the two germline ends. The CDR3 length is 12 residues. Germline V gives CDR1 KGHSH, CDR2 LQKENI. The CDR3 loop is CASSLTGDEQYF. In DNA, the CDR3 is TGTGCCAGCTCACTGACAGGCGACGAGCAGTACTTC.

DNA for the CDR3: TGTGCCAGCAGTTACTCCCGGGGTGTAGGTGGTGAGCAGTTCTTC. Translated: CASSYSRGVGGEQFF. J is TRBJ2-1 and V is TRBV6-5, with a possible D match to TRBD2 (5 bases). CDR1 is MNHEY and CDR2 is SVGAGI in the germline V gene. The V end lost 0 bases, the J end lost 9 bases, and 15 bases lay between the germline ends. The CDR3 spans 15 residues.

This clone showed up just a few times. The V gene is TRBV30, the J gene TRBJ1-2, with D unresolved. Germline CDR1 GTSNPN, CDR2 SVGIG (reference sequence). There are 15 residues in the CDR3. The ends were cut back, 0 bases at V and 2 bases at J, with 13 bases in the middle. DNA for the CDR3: TGTGCCTGGAGTGTAGGAGTCGTCTTGAACTATGGCTACACCTTC. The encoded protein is CAWSVGVVLNYGYTF.

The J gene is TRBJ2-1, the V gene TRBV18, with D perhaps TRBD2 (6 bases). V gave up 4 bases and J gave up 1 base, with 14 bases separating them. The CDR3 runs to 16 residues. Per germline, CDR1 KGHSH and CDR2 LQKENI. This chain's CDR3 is CASSRSLAGSYNEQFF. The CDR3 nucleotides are TGTGCCAGCTCACGGTCACTAGCCGGATCCTACAATGAGCAGTTCTTC.